Following are 28 T cell receptor beta chains from one sample sequenced in a study of blood T cell repertoires in COVID-19. Produced via immunoSEQ multiplex PCR; TCRdb's table is partial and in-frame only. The sample includes 50,000 to 70,000 clones, about 87% of them seen just once. Sequenced material: peripheral blood. These receptors came from a man aged 60-69 years with active or convalescent COVID-19.

The chain has TRBV2 and TRBJ2-5, with D perhaps matching TRBD1 (6 bases). In germline, CDR1 is SNHLY, CDR2 FYNNEI. The CDR3 length is 15 residues. The germline V and J ends were trimmed by 2 bases and 3 bases, with 13 bases remaining between them. This chain's CDR3 is CASSETGLLKETQYF. CDR3 DNA sequence: TGTGCCAGCAGTGAAACAGGGTTATTGAAAGAGACCCAGTACTTC.

This clone appeared a few times. The chain is built from TRBV3-1 (or the pseudogene TRBV3-2) and TRBJ2-1, with TRBD2 as a possible D gene (5 bases). CDR1 LGHDT and CDR2 YNNKEL come from the germline V gene (reference sequence). Trimming took 6 bases from V and 5 from J, leaving 17 bases between them. The CDR3 runs to 15 residues. DNA for the CDR3: TGTGCCAGCAGTTTCAACGGACTTGAACACAATGAGCAGTTCTTC. Translation: CASSFNGLEHNEQFF.

The rearrangement joins TRBV6-5 to TRBJ1-1; maybe TRBD1 (6 bases). Trimming cost V 8 bases and J 4 bases, with 17 bases left between them. Germline lookup yields CDR1 MNHEY and CDR2 SVGAGI. This CDR3 comprises 14 residues. The CDR3 DNA sequence: TGTGCCAGCGGAAGACAGGCTAGCAGCACTGAAGCTTTCTTT. Translated, it gives CASGRQASSTEAFF.

The chain employs TRBV27 and TRBJ2-1; a possible D gene is TRBD1 (7 bases). The ends were cut back, 5 bases at V and 11 bases at J, with 19 bases in the middle. The V gene's germline CDR1 is MNHEY and CDR2 SMNVEV (reference sequence). This CDR3 region has 14 residues. This CDR3 reads CASSPQGRGTKQFF. The DNA for the CDR3 is TGTGCCAGCAGTCCACAGGGGCGCGGGACCAAGCAGTTCTTC.

The rearrangement joins TRBV5-1 to TRBJ2-1; TRBD2 matches 9 bases. The germline V gene has CDR1 SGHRS and CDR2 YFSETQ. V lost 4 bases, J lost 8 bases, and 10 bases stayed unmatched. CDR3 size: 15 residues. CDR3 residues: CASSGGGGGRDEQFF. The DNA for the CDR3 is TGCGCCAGCAGCGGCGGCGGGGGGGGCAGGGATGAGCAGTTCTTC. The full variable domain, its missing parts supplied by reference TRBV5-1 and TRBJ2-1, is KAGVTQTPRYLIKTRGQQVTLSCSPISGHRSVSWYQQTPGQGLQFLFEYFSETQRNKGNFPGRFSGRQFSNSRSEMNVSTLELGDSALYLCASSGGGGGRDEQFFGPGTRLTVL.

This clone was seen a handful of times. V is TRBV9 and J is TRBJ2-1; TRBD2 matches 14 bases. Trimming took 4 bases from V and 7 from J; bases not matched to a gene: 4. The germline V gene encodes CDR1 SGDLS and CDR2 YYNGEE. The CDR3 is made up of 15 amino acids. The CDR3 DNA sequence: TGTGCCAGCAGCCCGCGGACTAGCGGGAGGAATGAGCAGTTCTTC. It is translated as CASSPRTSGRNEQFF. The whole variable domain, filled in from reference TRBV9 and TRBJ2-1, reads DSGVTQTPKHLITATGQRVTLRCSPRSGDLSVYWYQQSLDQGLQFLIQYYNGEERAKGNILERFSAQQFPDLHSELNLSSLELGDSALYFCASSPRTSGRNEQFFGPGTRLTVL.

V and J are TRBV12-3 or TRBV12-4 and TRBJ2-7; D gene ambiguous. Trimming took 4 bases from V and 3 from J, leaving 10 bases between them. The CDR3 spans 13 residues. Here the CDR3 reads CASSSAQFYEQYF. Written as DNA, the CDR3 is TGTGCCAGCAGTTCAGCACAGTTCTACGAGCAGTACTTC.

V gene TRBV19 combines with J gene TRBJ2-1; possible D gene TRBD1, 6 bases. This CDR3 contains 13 residues. V lost 7 bases, J lost 3 bases, and 10 bases lay in between. Germline assignment: CDR1 LNHDA and CDR2 SQIVND (reference sequence). CDR3 nucleotide sequence: TGTGCCAGTACAGGGGTCAACTACAATGAGCAGTTCTTC. Protein: CASTGVNYNEQFF.

This clone was counted once. J is TRBJ2-5 and V is TRBV6-1; D possibly corresponds to TRBD2 (6 bases). The CDR3 loop spans 14 amino acids. V was pared by 1 base and J by 6 bases, with 12 bases between. CDR1 and CDR2 (germline): MNHNS, SASEGT. CDR3: CASSEGTGVKTQYF. CDR3 in DNA: TGTGCCAGCAGTGAAGGGACGGGAGTAAAGACCCAGTACTTC.

The chain links TRBV7-3 to TRBJ2-3, with TRBD1 matching over 9 bases. J gave up 5 bases and V 4 bases, and 13 bases lay outside the gene matches. The CDR3 runs to 17 residues. Germline CDR1 is SGHTA and CDR2 is FQGTGA. The CDR3 DNA follows: TGTGCCAGCAGCTCCACGGACAGGGGTAAATCGAGAGATACGCAGTATTTT. This codes for CASSSTDRGKSRDTQYF.

This clone was seen a single time. V is TRBV5-1 and J is TRBJ2-7; 7 positions agree with TRBD1. Germline CDR1 and CDR2: SGHRS and YFSETQ. The CDR3 loop spans 15 amino acids. V dropped 2 bases and J dropped 2; count of bases not matched to a gene: 7. The CDR3 bases are TGCGCCAGCAGCTTCAGACAGGGTAGGACCTACGAGCAGTACTTC. It specifies CASSFRQGRTYEQYF.

The chain couples TRBV5-4 to TRBJ1-1; the match to TRBD1 covers 8 bases. V was pared by 0 bases and J by 0 bases, with 1 base of the junction left unmatched. The germline CDR1 and CDR2 sequences are SGHNT and YYREEE (reference sequence). The CDR3 is made up of 15 amino acids. CDR3 sequence reads: CASSLGTGMNTEAFF. The CDR3 coding sequence is TGTGCCAGCAGCTTGGGGACAGGGATGAACACTGAAGCTTTCTTT.

The chain links TRBV6-5 to TRBJ1-2; perhaps TRBD1 as D (5 bases). Germline V gives CDR1 MNHEY, CDR2 SVGAGI. The CDR3 contains 14 residues. V lost 1 base and J lost 8, with 14 bases in between. The CDR3 loop is CASSYWGGAGGYTF. The CDR3 DNA reads as TGTGCCAGCAGTTACTGGGGCGGAGCCGGGGGCTACACCTTC.

A few counts support this clone. This rearrangement joins TRBV29-1 to TRBJ1-1; D is perhaps TRBD1 (6 bases). This CDR3 has 14 residues. The V and J ends lost 1 base and 1 base respectively, with 10 bases between them. Germline V gives CDR1 SQVTM, CDR2 ANQGSEA. The CDR3 bases are TGCAGCGTTGAAGCGGCGGGGGCGAACACTGAAGCTTTCTTT. Its translation: CSVEAAGANTEAFF.

This chain joins TRBV6-2 or TRBV6-3 and TRBJ1-2; possible D gene TRBD1, 6 bases. V dropped 0 bases and J dropped 6 bases, with 14 bases sitting between them. The CDR3 is 15 residues long. CDR1 is MNHEY and CDR2 is SVGEGT in the germline V gene. The CDR3 loop is CASSYSGGGRNGYTF. CDR3 DNA: TGTGCCAGCAGTTACTCGGGCGGGGGCCGTAATGGCTACACCTTC.

The rearrangement uses TRBV27 and TRBJ2-3; TRBD2 aligns across 11 bases. Germline V CDR1 and CDR2: MNHEY, SMNVEV (reference sequence). V lost 8 bases, J lost 2 bases, and 12 bases stayed unmatched. CDR3 length: 17 amino acids. CDR3 residues: CASLKLAGDGHTDTQYF. Written as DNA, the CDR3 is TGTGCCAGCTTAAAACTAGCGGGAGATGGGCACACAGATACGCAGTATTTT.

This rearrangement joins TRBV6-2 or TRBV6-3 to TRBJ2-3, with a tentative D call TRBD1 (5 bases). Trimming left V 5 bases short and J 0 bases short, with 9 bases between. The CDR3 spans 14 residues. Looked up from germline, CDR1 is MNHEY and CDR2 is SVGEGT. The CDR3 bases are TGTGCCAGCAGTCCCCGGACAAGCACAGATACGCAGTATTTT. It yields the protein CASSPRTSTDTQYF.

V usage is TRBV5-8 and J usage is TRBJ2-1; the match to TRBD2 covers 10 bases. V dropped 5 bases and J dropped 3; count of bases not matched to a gene: 5. This CDR3 comprises 15 residues. Germline V gene lookup returns CDR1 SGHTS and CDR2 YDEGEE. CDR3 sequence (DNA): TGTGCCAGCAGGCCCGGGACTAGCGTCTACAATGAGCAGTTCTTC. Protein sequence: CASRPGTSVYNEQFF.

This clone was detected once. The chain carries TRBV5-1 and TRBJ1-2; D not resolved. This CDR3 spans 14 amino acids. V lost 0 bases and J 4 bases, leaving 10 bases between the germline ends. The germline V gene has CDR1 SGHRS and CDR2 YFSETQ. The CDR3 nucleotides are TGCGCCAGCAGCTTGGTCCCGACGGGCTATGGCTACACCTTC. As protein: CASSLVPTGYGYTF.

The CDR3 loop is CASSYVGQGRADTQYF. The CDR3, as DNA: TGTGCCAGCAGCTATGTTGGACAGGGAAGAGCAGATACGCAGTATTTT. The V and J genes are TRBV5-5 and TRBJ2-3; 8 bases match TRBD1. The germline V gene encodes CDR1 SGHKS and CDR2 YYEKEE (reference sequence). The CDR3 is 16 amino acids. The junction had 10 bases not matched to a gene; V was cut back by 3 bases and J by 4 bases.

This clone was observed a few times. The J gene is TRBJ1-5, the V gene TRBV6-6, with TRBD1 matching 9 bases. Per germline, CDR1 MNHNY and CDR2 SVGAGI (reference sequence). J was trimmed by 4 bases and V by 1 base; bases with no gene match: 5. The CDR3 has 16 residues. The CDR3, as DNA: TGTGCCAGCAGTTACTATGGGGACAGGGCAAATCAGCCCCAGCATTTT. Protein sequence: CASSYYGDRANQPQHF.

The V and J genes are TRBV11-2 and TRBJ2-2; D might be TRBD2 (6 bases). V gave up 5 bases and J gave up 7 bases, with 17 bases separating them. Germline CDR1 and CDR2: SGHAT and FQNNGV. This CDR3 has 15 amino acids. CDR3 loop: CASSKDPGAGGELFF. For the CDR3, the DNA is TGTGCCAGCAGCAAAGACCCGGGAGCGGGCGGGGAGCTGTTTTTT.

This chain joins TRBV4-2 and TRBJ1-2; possible D gene TRBD1, 5 bases. Germline CDR1 is LGHNA and CDR2 is YNFKEQ. Trimming removed 4 bases at V and 7 bases at J, with 19 bases between. The CDR3 sequence is 15 residues long. The CDR3 DNA follows: TGTGCCAGCAGCCCCAGGGAACCACCGCCCCTTGGCTACACCTTC. Its translation: CASSPREPPPLGYTF.

This clone was recorded only once. A much larger clone differs from this one at a single base, so this may be a read error. In the same sample, other DNA sequences code for this CDR3. The chain joins TRBV6-2 or TRBV6-3 to TRBJ1-2; 8 bases agree with TRBD1. Germline CDR1 reads MNHEY; CDR2 reads SVGEGT. The J segment lost 0 bases and the V segment lost 5 bases, leaving 2 bases of the junction unmatched. The CDR3 sequence is 14 residues long. CDR3 DNA: TGTGCCAGCAGTGGACAGGGAGCTAACTATGGCTACACCTTC. It encodes CASSGQGANYGYTF.

The rearrangement uses TRBV7-9 and TRBJ1-2; D is unclear. The CDR3 has 16 residues. V dropped 4 bases and J dropped 4 bases, with 19 bases sitting between them. Per the germline V gene, CDR1 is SEHNR and CDR2 is FQNEAQ (reference sequence). The CDR3 DNA reads TGTGCCAGCAGCTCCGCGGAGGGTGAGGGAATCTATGGCTACACCTTC. Amino acids: CASSSAEGEGIYGYTF.

The rearrangement links TRBV12-3 or TRBV12-4 to TRBJ2-7; 7 bases match TRBD1. This CDR3 has 11 residues. The V and J ends lost 5 bases and 7 bases, in that order; junction bases with no gene match: 2. The CDR3 loop is CASSRDREQYF. CDR3 DNA: TGTGCCAGCAGTCGGGACAGAGAGCAGTACTTC.

The rearrangement uses TRBV5-1 and TRBJ2-5; 8 nucleotides align to TRBD2. Germline V CDR1 and CDR2: SGHRS, YFSETQ. After removal of 4 bases from V and 5 bases from J, the junction contained 10 bases not matched to a gene. The CDR3 runs 15 residues. CDR3 sequence: CASSEPNSGVETQYF. The DNA of the CDR3 is TGCGCCAGCAGCGAACCAAATAGCGGGGTGGAGACCCAGTACTTC.

V is TRBV19 and J is TRBJ1-2; D is possibly TRBD1 (6 bases). V dropped 6 bases and J dropped 5 bases, with 19 bases sitting between them. This CDR3 region has 15 residues. Germline V gene data show CDR1 as LNHDA and CDR2 as SQIVND (reference sequence). The CDR3 loop is CASSISHDRSYGYTF. The CDR3 DNA reads TGTGCCAGTAGCATCTCCCACGACAGGAGTTATGGCTACACCTTC.